This TCR beta chain was found in a study of blood T cell repertoires in COVID-19. Study information: The United States, Italy and Spain supplied acute and convalescent COVID-19 samples. Sources were T cells, B-cell-depleted T cells, or PBMCs; the material itself was cDNA or gDNA.

Original analysis: From reference gene primer amplification, estimates of nucleated cell counts were derived. Produced via immunoSEQ multiplex PCR; TCRdb's table is partial and in-frame only. The V and J calls and clone size come from that table; D and trimming were worked out from the DNA. The sample has under 200,000 clones, more than 75% seen once. The germline CDR1 and CDR2 sequences are LNHDA and SQIVND (reference sequence). The V gene lost 4 bases and the J gene lost 4 bases, with 13 bases spanning the gap. The CDR3 length is 14 residues. This TCR came from a man aged 35 to 55 with active or convalescent COVID-19. Sequenced input: peripheral blood. The chain recombines TRBV19 with TRBJ1-1, with D uncertain. DNA of the CDR3: TGTGCCAGTAGTACGGGCCCGGCGGGCACTGAAGCTTTCTTT. Encoded protein: CASSTGPAGTEAFF.